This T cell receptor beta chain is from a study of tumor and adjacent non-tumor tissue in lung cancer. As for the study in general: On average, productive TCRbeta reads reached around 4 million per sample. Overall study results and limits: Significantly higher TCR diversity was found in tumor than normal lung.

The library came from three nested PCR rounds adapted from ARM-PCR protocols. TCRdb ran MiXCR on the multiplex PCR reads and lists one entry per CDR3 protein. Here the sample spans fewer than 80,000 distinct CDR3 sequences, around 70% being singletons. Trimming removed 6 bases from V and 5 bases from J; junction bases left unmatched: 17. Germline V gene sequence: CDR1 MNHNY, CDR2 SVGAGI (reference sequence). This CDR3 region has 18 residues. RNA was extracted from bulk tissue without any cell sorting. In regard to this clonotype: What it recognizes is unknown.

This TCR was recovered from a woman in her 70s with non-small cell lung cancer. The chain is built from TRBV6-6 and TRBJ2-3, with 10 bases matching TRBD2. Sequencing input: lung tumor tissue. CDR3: CASSYKDRPSGRRDTQYF. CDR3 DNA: TGTGCCAGCAGCTACAAGGATCGTCCTAGCGGGAGAAGAGATACGCAGTATTTT.